The clone carrying this TCR beta chain was seen only a few times. The target antigen is unknown. This CDR3 is 14 amino acids long. Deletions cut 4 bases from V and 5 bases from J, with 14 bases between. Germline values: CDR1 SGHDN, CDR2 FVKESK. This record comes from a study of OX40 agonist ivuxolimab in advanced cancers. Study summary: Having had anti-PD-1, anti-PD-L1 or anti-CTLA-4 therapy before was allowed, and approximately 40% had some. General study findings and limits: Averaging showed that CD8+ T cells had more expanded clones than CD4+ did. Antigen specificity was not determined for the expanded peripheral T cells.

Sequenced by immunoSEQ multiplex PCR; TCRdb stores in-frame clones only, minus some. The sample has 25,000 to 40,000 clones, roughly 79% seen once. Drawing of blood for sampling happened at baseline, at cycle 4 day 1, and at cycle 7 day 1. The sequence was obtained from an adult with an advanced solid tumor such as melanoma, head and neck, liver or kidney cancer. The chain recombines TRBV14 with TRBJ1-2, with D possibly matching TRBD1 (5 bases). Sequences were derived from CD4+ or CD8+ T cells sorted from blood, sampled in a trial of the OX40 agonist ivuxolimab. As DNA, the CDR3 is TGTGCCAGCAGCCCCCGGGGCGGATTATATGGCTACACCTTC. Its translation: CASSPRGGLYGYTF.